The 15 T cell receptor beta chains below come from one sample, sequenced in a study of T-cell reconstitution after alpha-beta-depleted transplantation in children. Using unique molecular identifiers, the investigators prepared the TCRbeta library. TCRdb re-called the PCR reads with MiXCR, one entry per CDR3 protein. In the table there are some 200,000 distinct CDR3 sequences, approximately 15% of which are singletons. Sequencing was performed on PBMCs from the stem cell graft donor, taken from the stem cell graft. All receptors come from a human donor who donated a stem cell graft to a child with acute lymphoblastic leukemia.

This clonotype appeared many times. V gene TRBV7-6 combines with J gene TRBJ2-2; no reliable D call. V was cut by 1 base and J by 6 bases, with 15 bases left in between. This CDR3 has 16 amino acids. Germline CDR1 SGHVS, CDR2 FNYEAQ. CDR3 region: CASSLVAPTVAGELFF. The CDR3 region has the DNA TGTGCCAGCAGCTTAGTGGCCCCCACGGTCGCCGGGGAGCTGTTTTTT. Using reference TRBV7-6 and TRBJ2-2 for the parts outside the CDR3, the full variable domain is GAGVSQSPRYKVTKRGQDVALRCDPISGHVSLYWYRQALGQGPEFLTYFNYEAQQDKSGLPNDRFSAERPEGSISTLTIQRTEQRDSAMYRCASSLVAPTVAGELFFGEGSRLTVL.

In its sample, this clonotype was seen many times. The V gene is TRBV28, the J gene TRBJ2-7, with 8 nucleotides matching TRBD1. V was pared by 8 bases and J by 4 bases, with 7 bases of the junction left unmatched. Germline V CDR1 and CDR2: MDHEN, SYDVKM. The CDR3 extends over 13 amino acids. CDR3 amino acids: CASRWTGMYEQYF. CDR3 nucleotide sequence: TGTGCCAGCCGCTGGACAGGGATGTACGAGCAGTACTTC.

The chain carries TRBV12-5 and TRBJ2-1; 9 bases map to TRBD2. V dropped 6 bases and J dropped 10; count of bases not matched to a gene: 4. CDR3 length: 12 amino acids. Looked up from germline, CDR1 is LGHNT and CDR2 is FRNRAP. CDR3 coding DNA: TGTGCTAGTGGGCTACTAGCGGGCGAGCAGTTCTTC. Protein product: CASGLLAGEQFF.

In this sample, this clonotype turned up many times. The rearrangement joins TRBV20-1 to TRBJ2-1, with 7 bases fitting TRBD2. Germline V gives CDR1 DFQATT, CDR2 SNEGSKA (reference sequence). CDR3 length: 15 residues. V was clipped by 5 bases and J by 0 bases; unmatched bases: 7. The CDR3 DNA reads as TGCAGTGCTGGGCCAGCGGGACTCTCCTACAATGAGCAGTTCTTC. Its translation is CSAGPAGLSYNEQFF.

This clonotype was recorded many times. The CDR3 coding sequence is TGCGCCAGCAGTGCTATACTGAGCACAGATACGCAGTATTTT. Translated: CASSAILSTDTQYF. The V call is TRBV10-2, the J call TRBJ2-3; no firm D call. Looked up from germline, CDR1 is WSHSY and CDR2 is SAAADI. Trimming left V 4 bases short and J 0 bases short, with 8 bases between. This CDR3 has 14 amino acids.

The chain combines TRBV5-5 with TRBJ2-1, with 7 bases matching TRBD2. Germline V CDR1 and CDR2: SGHKS, YYEKEE (reference sequence). The CDR3 sequence is 15 residues long. V was clipped by 2 bases and J by 4 bases; unmatched bases: 6. Here the CDR3 DNA reads TGTGCCAGCAGCTTCGGGGGGAATCCTTACAATGAGCAGTTCTTC. Translation: CASSFGGNPYNEQFF.

Ten or more counts support this clonotype. V usage is TRBV5-1 and J usage is TRBJ1-2; D unclear. Trimming took 0 bases from V and 2 from J, leaving 11 bases between them. The CDR3 runs to 15 residues. Germline lookup yields CDR1 SGHRS and CDR2 YFSETQ. CDR3 amino acids: CASSLGPHENYGYTF. The CDR3 nucleotides read TGCGCCAGCAGCTTGGGGCCGCACGAGAACTATGGCTACACCTTC.

This clonotype was seen many times. V is TRBV20-1 and J is TRBJ2-7, with TRBD1 identical over 8 bases. Germline V lookup: CDR1 DFQATT, CDR2 SNEGSKA (reference sequence). This CDR3 comprises 15 residues. Trimming took 0 bases from V and 2 from J; bases not matched to a gene: 6. CDR3 DNA: TGCAGTGCTAGAGATCACCAGGGGGCACCCTACGAGCAGTACTTC. As protein: CSARDHQGAPYEQYF.

This clonotype was detected ten times or more. J is TRBJ2-5 and V is TRBV7-9; TRBD2 is a possible D gene (6 bases). Germline lookup yields CDR1 SEHNR and CDR2 FQNEAQ (reference sequence). The CDR3 runs to 14 residues. The ends were cut back, 1 base at V and 5 bases at J, with 11 bases in the middle. CDR3 protein: CASSLVPGVETQYF. The CDR3 region has the DNA TGTGCCAGCAGCTTAGTTCCGGGAGTCGAGACCCAGTACTTC.

Many counts were recorded for this clonotype. The chain is built from TRBV25-1 and TRBJ2-1; 11 nucleotides agree with TRBD1. Losses at the gene ends were 7 bases for V and 5 bases for J; bases not matched to a gene: 10. CDR3 size: 16 residues. Germline CDR1 and CDR2: MGHDK and SYGVNS. As DNA, the CDR3 is TGTGCCAGCACCGGGACAGGGGGTATCACCCACAATGAGCAGTTCTTC. It specifies CASTGTGGITHNEQFF. Full variable domain (rest looked up from reference TRBV25-1 and TRBJ2-1): EADIYQTPRYLVIGTGKKITLECSQTMGHDKMYWYQQDPGMELHLIHYSYGVNSTEKGDLSSESTVSRIRTEHFPLTLESARPSHTSQYLCASTGTGGITHNEQFFGPGTRLTVL.

This clonotype has a count of ten or more. The chain employs TRBV12-3 or TRBV12-4 and TRBJ1-2, with D perhaps matching TRBD1 (5 bases). The V end lost 3 bases, the J end lost 7 bases, and 12 bases lay between the germline ends. The length of the CDR3 is 13 residues. The DNA of the CDR3 is TGTGCCAGCAGTTTGAAGGGGTTAGGTGGCTACACCTTC. Residues: CASSLKGLGGYTF.

The rearrangement joins TRBV7-9 to TRBJ1-1; 8 bases align to TRBD1. V shed 5 bases, J shed 2 bases, and the junction held 13 bases outside the gene matches. This CDR3 is built from 17 residues. The germline CDR1 and CDR2 sequences are SEHNR and FQNEAQ (reference sequence). The CDR3 loop reads CASSQDGTGLKNTEAFF. The CDR3 nucleotides read TGTGCCAGCAGCCAAGATGGGACAGGACTAAAAAACACTGAAGCTTTCTTT.

This clonotype was detected many times. V usage is TRBV12-3 or TRBV12-4 and J usage is TRBJ1-2; D is ambiguous. The V gene lost 5 bases and the J gene lost 4 bases, with 8 bases spanning the gap. CDR3 length: 12 amino acids. The CDR3 sequence is CASSLNTYGYTF. For the CDR3, the DNA is TGTGCCAGCAGTCTAAACACCTATGGCTACACCTTC.

The chain uses TRBV5-6 and TRBJ2-7; 8 positions match TRBD1. Germline-derived CDR1 and CDR2 are SGHDT and YYEEEE. CDR3 length equals 14 residues. J lost 3 bases, V lost 3 bases, and 5 bases had no gene match. Here the CDR3 reads CASSSRDRNYEQYF. The CDR3 DNA follows: TGTGCCAGCAGCTCAAGGGACAGGAACTACGAGCAGTACTTC. The variable domain in full, completed from reference TRBV5-6 and TRBJ2-7, reads DAGVTQSPTHLIKTRGQQVTLRCSPKSGHDTVSWYQQALGQGPQFIFQYYEEEERQRGNFPDRFSGHQFPNYSSELNVNALLLGDSALYLCASSSRDRNYEQYFGPGTRLTVT.

There are many counts of this clonotype. This chain uses TRBV20-1 with TRBJ2-3; weak D call: TRBD1 (6 bases). Germline-derived CDR1 and CDR2 are DFQATT and SNEGSKA (reference sequence). V was trimmed by 4 bases and J by 4 bases, leaving 12 bases between them. The CDR3 totals 13 residues. CDR3 nucleotides: TGCAGTGCTAATGTACAGGGCCCAGATACGCAGTATTTT. This translates into CSANVQGPDTQYF.